A single T cell receptor (beta chain) is shown here with its context. This CDR3 region has 12 residues. Trimming left V 9 bases short and J 0 bases short, with 6 bases between. Looked up from germline, CDR1 is LNHDA and CDR2 is SQIVND (reference sequence). The data belong to a study of blood T cell repertoires in COVID-19. In terms of age and location, participants ranged from about 18 to 100 years and lived in approximately 24 US areas. Using immunoSEQ multiplex PCR, the repertoire was profiled, and TCRdb retains in-frame clones only, with some absent. The sample consists of about 150,000 clones, approximately 90% of them appearing once.

The chain is built from TRBV19 and TRBJ1-5; no reliable D call. The source of this sequence is a woman aged 25-40 years with acute COVID-19. The source material was PBMCs or T cells enriched from blood (not recorded which). CDR3 sequence (DNA): TGTGCCAGCGGGTATAGCAATCAGCCCCAGCATTTT. Amino acid sequence: CASGYSNQPQHF.